The 29 T cell receptor beta chains below were found in one sample sequenced in a study of T cell responses to AZD1222 COVID-19 vaccine. Libraries were prepared by immunoSEQ multiplex PCR; TCRdb keeps only in-frame clonotypes and omits some of them. The data hold more than 150,000 clones, with over 90% observed a single time. This material consisted of peripheral blood, taken 28 days after the second AZD1222 dose. These receptors came from an adult who received the AZD1222 COVID-19 vaccine.

The chain employs TRBV28 and TRBJ1-1, with D hard to call. Per germline, CDR1 MDHEN and CDR2 SYDVKM. The CDR3 is made up of 15 amino acids. Trimming left V 2 bases short and J 4 bases short, with 14 bases between. The DNA of the CDR3 is TGTGCCAGCAGTTTAAGGCAGACTCGGCGCACTGAAGCTTTCTTT. It is translated as CASSLRQTRRTEAFF.

The V call is TRBV7-6, the J call TRBJ2-7; D is perhaps TRBD2 (5 bases). The CDR3 is 14 residues long. In germline, CDR1 is SGHVS, CDR2 FNYEAQ. The V end lost 7 bases, the J end lost 0 bases, and 13 bases lay between the germline ends. CDR3 nucleotides: TGTGCCAGCACCGCGGGTGGGAGCTCCTACGAGCAGTACTTC. It specifies CASTAGGSSYEQYF.

This chain connects TRBV24-1 to TRBJ2-7; 7 bases fit TRBD1. Germline CDR1 and CDR2: KGHDR and SFDVKD. The CDR3 is 12 residues long. The ends lost 4 bases at V and 7 bases at J; junction bases unmatched: 3. The CDR3 sequence is CATSEPRGEQYF. The CDR3 bases are TGTGCCACCAGTGAGCCCAGGGGGGAGCAGTACTTC.

This chain connects TRBV7-2 to TRBJ1-2, with D possibly being TRBD1 (6 bases). V was trimmed by 2 bases and J by 4 bases, leaving 17 bases between them. Germline V gene lookup returns CDR1 SGHTA and CDR2 FQGNSA. The CDR3 is made up of 16 amino acids. CDR3 residues: CASSLIQGATIYGYTF. For the CDR3, the DNA is TGTGCCAGCAGCTTAATACAGGGAGCCACTATCTATGGCTACACCTTC. Complete variable domain (other parts from reference TRBV7-2 and TRBJ1-2): GAGVSQSPSNKVTEKGKDVELRCDPISGHTALYWYRQSLGQGLEFLIYFQGNSAPDKSGLPSDRFSAERTGGSVSTLTIQRTQQEDSAVYLCASSLIQGATIYGYTFGSGTRLTVV.

The chain couples TRBV29-1 to TRBJ2-7; weak D call: TRBD2 (5 bases). This CDR3 contains 11 residues. Per the germline V gene, CDR1 is SQVTM and CDR2 is ANQGSEA. The germline V and J ends were trimmed by 7 bases and 3 bases, with 10 bases remaining between them. Written as DNA, the CDR3 is TGCAGCGCCGGCGAGGGCTACGAGCAGTACTTC. Its translation is CSAGEGYEQYF.

V is TRBV5-1 and J is TRBJ2-7, with TRBD1 matching 9 bases. CDR3 length: 15 residues. Germline V gene data show CDR1 as SGHRS and CDR2 as YFSETQ. V was pared by 0 bases and J by 5 bases, with 6 bases of the junction left unmatched. CDR3: CASSLVQGASNEQYF. The DNA of the CDR3 is TGCGCCAGCAGCTTGGTACAGGGGGCATCCAACGAGCAGTACTTC.

The chain joins TRBV5-4 to TRBJ2-7; 9 nucleotides match TRBD1. The germline CDR1 and CDR2 sequences are SGHNT and YYREEE (reference sequence). V was pared by 4 bases and J by 6 bases, with 11 bases of the junction left unmatched. This CDR3 is built from 15 residues. CDR3 amino acids: CASSIESGTGFEQYF. CDR3 DNA: TGTGCCAGCAGCATAGAATCCGGGACAGGGTTCGAGCAGTACTTC.

The rearrangement links TRBV27 to TRBJ1-2; D is unresolved. The CDR3 totals 11 residues. The ends were cut back, 6 bases at V and 8 bases at J, with 10 bases in the middle. Per germline, CDR1 MNHEY and CDR2 SMNVEV (reference sequence). In DNA form, the CDR3 reads TGTGCCAGCAGGGACCTCGGAGGCTACACCTTC. It encodes CASRDLGGYTF.

The chain recombines TRBV5-5 with TRBJ1-3; D is unclear. The CDR3 length is 15 residues. Germline lookup yields CDR1 SGHKS and CDR2 YYEKEE (reference sequence). V dropped 0 bases and J dropped 0 bases, with 7 bases sitting between them. CDR3 coding DNA: TGTGCCAGCAGCTTGGACGGGAGCTCTGGAAACACCATATATTTT. It codes for CASSLDGSSGNTIYF.

The chain links TRBV27 to TRBJ2-3; 15 bases fit TRBD2. Germline V lookup: CDR1 MNHEY, CDR2 SMNVEV (reference sequence). The CDR3 is 15 residues long. With 4 bases clipped from V and 5 bases from J, the junction kept 1 base outside the gene matches. The CDR3 region has the DNA TGTGCCAGCAGTTCGGGACTAGCGGGAGGAGATACGCAGTATTTT. Translating gives CASSSGLAGGDTQYF.

The chain has TRBV25-1 and TRBJ1-2, with no clear D. Trimming shortened V by 3 bases and J by 2 bases, and 4 bases separated the two germline ends. There are 12 residues in the CDR3. The germline V gene encodes CDR1 MGHDK and CDR2 SYGVNS. Here the CDR3 DNA reads TGTGCCAGCAGTGACGGGAACTATGGCTACACCTTC. Residues: CASSDGNYGYTF.

This chain joins TRBV3-1 (or the pseudogene TRBV3-2) and TRBJ2-5; tentative D call: TRBD2 (6 bases). The germline CDR1 and CDR2 sequences are LGHDT and YNNKEL (reference sequence). Trimming removed 1 base from V and 4 bases from J, with 13 bases in between. CDR3 length: 15 residues. The CDR3 DNA reads TGTGCCAGCAGCCAAGTGCCACCCGGGGGAGAGACCCAGTACTTC. It translates to CASSQVPPGGETQYF.

The J gene is TRBJ2-7, the V gene TRBV30, with D perhaps assigned TRBD1 or TRBD2 (5 bases each). Trimming took 0 bases from V and 2 from J, leaving 14 bases between them. Germline CDR1 is GTSNPN and CDR2 is SVGIG (reference sequence). This CDR3 has 15 residues. CDR3 sequence: CAWSVQDLSTYEQYF. Written as DNA, the CDR3 is TGTGCCTGGAGTGTACAGGACTTAAGTACCTACGAGCAGTACTTC.

V gene TRBV2 combines with J gene TRBJ2-7; D might be TRBD1 (5 bases). This CDR3 is 13 amino acids long. V was shortened by 4 bases and J by 2 bases, with 9 bases between the two germline ends. Germline loops: CDR1 SNHLY, CDR2 FYNNEI. CDR3 DNA: TGTGCCAGCAGTGGACAGCTCACCTACGAGCAGTACTTC. It specifies CASSGQLTYEQYF. The variable domain in full, completed from reference TRBV2 and TRBJ2-7, reads EPEVTQTPSHQVTQMGQEVILRCVPISNHLYFYWYRQILGQKVEFLVSFYNNEISEKSEIFDDQFSVERPDGSNFTLKIRSTKLEDSAMYFCASSGQLTYEQYFGPGTRLTVT.

The chain uses TRBV27 and TRBJ1-3, with D tentatively TRBD1 (5 bases). The germline gives CDR1 MNHEY, CDR2 SMNVEV (reference sequence). The CDR3 is 14 amino acids. Trimming stripped 4 bases from V and 0 bases from J, with 7 bases between. The CDR3: CASSSGSSGNTIYF. The CDR3 DNA sequence: TGTGCCAGCAGTTCAGGGAGCTCTGGAAACACCATATATTTT.

The CDR3 sequence: CASSPGQASVSGNTIYF. CDR3 nucleotides: TGTGCCAGCAGCCCCGGGCAGGCCTCCGTCTCTGGAAACACCATATATTTT. This chain uses TRBV7-7 with TRBJ1-3, with D unclear. The CDR3 is 17 amino acids. V was shortened by 5 bases and J by 0 bases, with 17 bases between the two germline ends. Looked up from germline, CDR1 is SSHAT and CDR2 is FNYEAQ (reference sequence).

The chain has TRBV3-1 (or the pseudogene TRBV3-2) and TRBJ2-1, with D possibly matching TRBD2 (5 bases). Deletions cut 8 bases from V and 4 bases from J, with 27 bases between. The germline gives CDR1 LGHDT, CDR2 YNNKEL (reference sequence). This CDR3 region has 18 residues. CDR3: CASGVGGSVAGPYNEQFF. The CDR3, as DNA: TGTGCCAGCGGTGTAGGCGGTTCTGTGGCGGGTCCTTACAATGAGCAGTTCTTC.

The chain recombines TRBV19 with TRBJ1-2; D perhaps matches TRBD1 (5 bases). The CDR3 is 15 residues long. V shed 5 bases and J shed 4 bases, with 17 bases lying between them. CDR1 LNHDA and CDR2 SQIVND come from the germline V gene (reference sequence). The CDR3 reads CASSVLAGQVYGYTF. CDR3 DNA: TGTGCCAGTAGTGTCCTCGCGGGGCAGGTCTATGGCTACACCTTC.

The chain links TRBV14 to TRBJ2-2; D is perhaps TRBD1 (6 bases). The CDR3 runs 14 residues. V was clipped by 2 bases and J by 8 bases, with 12 bases between them. The germline gives CDR1 SGHDN, CDR2 FVKESK. DNA for the CDR3: TGTGCCAGCAGCCAACGAACAGGGAAAGGGGAGCTGTTTTTT. Translated: CASSQRTGKGELFF.

The chain joins TRBV2 to TRBJ2-5; TRBD2 aligns across 9 bases. V shed 5 bases and J 3 bases; nucleotides not matched to a gene: 7. This CDR3 is 15 amino acids long. Germline CDR1 reads SNHLY; CDR2 reads FYNNEI. The CDR3 bases are TGTGCCAGCAGTCCCCTAGCGGGGACAAAAGAGACCCAGTACTTC. This gives the protein CASSPLAGTKETQYF.

In DNA form, the CDR3 reads TGTGCCAGTAGTCTAAGGGGGCCTAGACAGGGAATGAACACTGAAGCTTTCTTT. Translating gives CASSLRGPRQGMNTEAFF. The J gene is TRBJ1-1, the V gene TRBV19, with 7 bases lining up with TRBD1. The CDR3 runs 18 residues. V shed 5 bases and J 0 bases; nucleotides not matched to a gene: 15. From germline, CDR1 is LNHDA and CDR2 SQIVND (reference sequence).

V gene TRBV5-5 combines with J gene TRBJ2-7, with no clear D. From germline, CDR1 is SGHKS and CDR2 YYEKEE (reference sequence). The CDR3 sequence is 13 residues long. Trimming left V 4 bases short and J 6 bases short, with 14 bases between. CDR3 residues: CASSAAPNTEQYF. The CDR3, as DNA: TGTGCCAGCAGCGCCGCTCCTAATACCGAGCAGTACTTC.

The rearrangement uses TRBV27 and TRBJ2-2; D remains unclear. Trimming removed 3 bases from V and 3 bases from J, with 2 bases in between. CDR3 size: 12 residues. CDR1 is MNHEY and CDR2 is SMNVEV in the germline V gene (reference sequence). CDR3 sequence (DNA): TGTGCCAGCAGTTTCTACACCGGGGAGCTGTTTTTT. Its protein is CASSFYTGELFF.

The rearrangement joins TRBV7-2 to TRBJ2-3; D is uncertain. Per the germline V gene, CDR1 is SGHTA and CDR2 is FQGNSA. The CDR3 is made up of 14 amino acids. Between the trimmed V and J ends, which lost 5 bases and 2 bases, there was a span of 11 bases. The CDR3 loop is CASSPRMNTDTQYF. For the CDR3, the DNA is TGTGCCAGCAGCCCAAGGATGAACACAGATACGCAGTATTTT. The whole variable domain, filled in from reference TRBV7-2 and TRBJ2-3, reads GAGVSQSPSNKVTEKGKDVELRCDPISGHTALYWYRQSLGQGLEFLIYFQGNSAPDKSGLPSDRFSAERTGGSVSTLTIQRTQQEDSAVYLCASSPRMNTDTQYFGPGTRLTVL.

The chain recombines TRBV20-1 with TRBJ1-1, with D unclear. V was pared by 6 bases and J by 4 bases, with 9 bases between. This CDR3 is built from 11 residues. Germline-derived CDR1 and CDR2 are DFQATT and SNEGSKA (reference sequence). CDR3 sequence reads: CSAWGGTEAFF. CDR3 sequence (DNA): TGCAGTGCATGGGGTGGCACTGAAGCTTTCTTT.

There are a few counts of this clone. The V and J genes are TRBV4-1 and TRBJ2-7, with D tentatively TRBD2 (5 bases). Germline CDR1 reads MGHRA; CDR2 reads YSYEKL. The CDR3 has 18 amino acids. Trimming stripped 4 bases from V and 4 bases from J, with 26 bases between. CDR3 DNA sequence: TGCGCCAGCAGCCTAAACTCCCTGTACTCCCCGAGGGCGTACGAGCAGTACTTC. As protein: CASSLNSLYSPRAYEQYF.

The chain uses TRBV29-1 and TRBJ2-1; D might be TRBD2 (5 bases). CDR1 and CDR2 (germline): SQVTM, ANQGSEA. This CDR3 is 11 amino acids long. The V gene lost 7 bases and the J gene lost 6 bases, with 10 bases spanning the gap. CDR3 sequence (DNA): TGCAGCGCTGGGAGTGGCAATGAGCAGTTCTTC. Translation: CSAGSGNEQFF.

V usage is TRBV18 and J usage is TRBJ1-4; no reliable D call. The CDR3 runs 15 residues. V gave up 2 bases and J gave up 0 bases, with 7 bases separating them. The germline gives CDR1 KGHSH, CDR2 LQKENI. CDR3 coding DNA: TGTGCCAGCTCACCAGGCAGAACAACTAATGAAAAACTGTTTTTT. Protein product: CASSPGRTTNEKLFF.

In regard to this clone: The same CDR3 can be traced to other DNA sequences in this sample. The chain has TRBV3-1 (or the pseudogene TRBV3-2) and TRBJ2-7; D remains unclear. Germline assignment: CDR1 LGHDT and CDR2 YNNKEL (reference sequence). V lost 1 base to trimming and J lost 2 bases, with 3 bases between them. The CDR3 runs 12 residues. CDR3 DNA: TGTGCCAGCAGCCAAGGGGCCTACGAGCAGTACTTC. It yields the protein CASSQGAYEQYF.